A single sample gave rise to the 22 T cell receptor beta chains below, sequenced in a study of blood T cells in healthy people across ages. Then a second PCR, running roughly 7 to 11 cycles, was carried out with a sample-barcoded 5' primer and a J-beta primer mix. TCRdb reprocessed the 5' RACE reads via MiXCR and lists one record per CDR3 protein. The data contain fewer than 1.5 million distinct CDR3 sequences, roughly 40% of them singletons. Input material: blood. These receptors were collected from a young woman in good health.

This chain connects TRBV20-1 to TRBJ2-7; perhaps TRBD1 as D (7 bases). CDR3 length: 15 residues. Trimming took 4 bases from V and 1 from J, leaving 17 bases between them. Germline CDR1 and CDR2: DFQATT and SNEGSKA (reference sequence). The CDR3 DNA is TGCAGTGCTACAGGGGGGCCCTCCGAATCCTACGAGCAGTACTTC. Residues: CSATGGPSESYEQYF.

This chain links TRBV29-1 with TRBJ2-1, with D possibly matching TRBD2 (5 bases). V lost 0 bases and J 2 bases, leaving 26 bases between the germline ends. CDR3 length equals 20 residues. CDR1 and CDR2 (germline): SQVTM, ANQGSEA. The CDR3 here is CSVEDLVPSRSSGTYNEQFF. The CDR3 DNA reads as TGCAGCGTTGAAGATCTTGTCCCTAGCAGGAGTTCGGGTACCTACAATGAGCAGTTCTTC.

A remark on this clonotype: A much larger clone differs by one base, so this may be a read error. V is TRBV10-3 and J is TRBJ2-3; TRBD1 agrees at 7 bases. The junction had 12 bases not matched to a gene; V was cut back by 4 bases and J by 2 bases. The CDR3 has 17 residues. Germline V gene lookup returns CDR1 ENHRY and CDR2 SYGVKD. The CDR3 reads CAISGSISTGYTDTQYF. The CDR3 DNA is TGTGCCATCAGTGGGTCGATCTCGACAGGGTACACAGATACGCAGTATTTT.

The rearrangement links TRBV20-1 to TRBJ1-2; 11 nucleotides align to TRBD1. Germline V gene sequence: CDR1 DFQATT, CDR2 SNEGSKA (reference sequence). V trimming: 3 bases; J trimming: 2 bases; junction bases outside the gene matches: 2. CDR3 length: 14 amino acids. The CDR3 spells CSASGDRGNYGYTF. CDR3 in DNA: TGCAGTGCTAGCGGGGACAGGGGGAACTATGGCTACACCTTC.

This clonotype was observed a few times. The V and J genes are TRBV12-3 or TRBV12-4 and TRBJ1-2; no definite D call. The CDR3 has 17 amino acids. V dropped 3 bases and J dropped 4 bases, with 21 bases sitting between them. CDR3 in DNA: TGTGCCAGCAGTTTGGGAGGCGCCGGGGTACGGCTCTATGGCTACACCTTC. Its translation: CASSLGGAGVRLYGYTF.

The genes are TRBV20-1 and TRBJ2-1; 8 bases line up with TRBD2. Germline assignment: CDR1 DFQATT and CDR2 SNEGSKA (reference sequence). J was trimmed by 5 bases and V by 5 bases; bases with no gene match: 11. The CDR3 consists of 15 residues. Written as DNA, the CDR3 is TGCAGTGCTGGCATAACTAGCGGCGGAAACAATGAGCAGTTCTTC. Amino acid sequence: CSAGITSGGNNEQFF.

This clonotype was counted between two and nine times. This sequence joins TRBV6-6 and TRBJ2-7; no clear D. Trimming removed 0 bases from V and 0 bases from J, with 12 bases in between. The germline V gene encodes CDR1 MNHNY and CDR2 SVGAGI (reference sequence). This CDR3 is built from 16 residues. Here the CDR3 reads CASSYSPGDPSYEQYF. The CDR3 DNA reads TGTGCCAGCAGTTACTCTCCAGGCGATCCCTCCTACGAGCAGTACTTC.

This clonotype was seen only a few times. The chain employs TRBV10-3 and TRBJ2-3; D unclear. Germline V gene lookup returns CDR1 ENHRY and CDR2 SYGVKD. This CDR3 comprises 15 residues. Trimming removed 2 bases at V and 0 bases at J, with 9 bases between. CDR3 sequence reads: CAISEAGSSTDTQYF. As DNA, the CDR3 is TGTGCCATCAGTGAGGCTGGTTCTAGCACAGATACGCAGTATTTT.

The genes are TRBV2 and TRBJ2-4; D unresolved. The J call may be wrong; the DNA end is better matched by TRBJ2-7. From germline, CDR1 is SNHLY and CDR2 FYNNEI. The CDR3 sequence is 14 residues long. CDR3 amino acids: CASSEGKGSHEQYF. CDR3 coding DNA: TGTGCCAGCAGTGAGGGTAAAGGGTCACACGAGCAGTACTTC.

V is TRBV20-1 and J is TRBJ2-1; TRBD2 aligns across 8 bases. CDR1 is DFQATT, CDR2 SNEGSKA, per germline (reference sequence). V shed 3 bases and J 10 bases; nucleotides not matched to a gene: 5. The length of the CDR3 is 12 residues. The CDR3 nucleotides are TGCAGTGCTAGTACCGAGCGGGGGGAGCAGTTCTTC. Its translation: CSASTERGEQFF.

This clonotype has at least ten counts. The chain combines TRBV10-1 with TRBJ2-3, with 8 bases that match TRBD2. This CDR3 spans 15 amino acids. V lost 5 bases to trimming and J lost 3 bases; unmatched junction nucleotides: 7. Germline lookup yields CDR1 WNHNN and CDR2 SYGVQD (reference sequence). In DNA form, the CDR3 reads TGCGCCAGCAGTCCAGCGGGAGTAGGTACAGATACGCAGTATTTT. Amino acids: CASSPAGVGTDTQYF.

The chain combines TRBV9 with TRBJ2-1; a weak D match, TRBD2 (6 bases). With 4 bases removed from V and 9 bases from J, the gap between germline ends came to 29 bases. This CDR3 is built from 18 residues. Germline-derived CDR1 and CDR2 are SGDLS and YYNGEE. This CDR3 is CASSQRDHGTPLEGEQFF. Written as DNA, the CDR3 is TGTGCCAGCAGCCAAAGGGATCACGGGACCCCTCTGGAGGGTGAGCAGTTCTTC.

The CDR3: CASSLMGKQETQYF. CDR3 nucleotide sequence: TGTGCCAGCAGCTTGATGGGGAAACAAGAGACCCAGTACTTC. The chain recombines TRBV7-2 with TRBJ2-5; D not resolved. The CDR3 spans 14 residues. CDR1 and CDR2 from the germline V gene are SGHTA and FQGNSA. V was clipped by 3 bases and J by 2 bases, with 10 bases between them.

The rearrangement links TRBV5-6 to TRBJ2-5; unclear D gene. The assigned J gene may be wrong: the sequence end matches TRBJ2-1 better. Germline CDR1 and CDR2: SGHDT and YYEEEE. The CDR3 is 13 amino acids. The CDR3 sequence: CASSFIPQETQFF. CDR3 nucleotide sequence: TGTGCCAGCAGCTTTATTCCTCAAGAGACCCAGTTCTTC.

The chain uses TRBV7-9 and TRBJ2-6; possible D gene TRBD1, 5 bases. Germline V CDR1 and CDR2: SEHNR, FQNEAQ (reference sequence). Trimming stripped 10 bases from V and 2 bases from J, with 21 bases between. This CDR3 contains 17 residues. The CDR3 loop is CATGPLGKGTGANVLTF. The CDR3 DNA sequence: TGTGCCACCGGTCCCTTGGGCAAGGGGACTGGGGCCAACGTCCTGACTTTC.

This clonotype has only one observation. The chain couples TRBV20-1 to TRBJ1-1; D ambiguous. From germline, CDR1 is DFQATT and CDR2 SNEGSKA (reference sequence). Trimming pared 5 bases from V and 0 bases from J, leaving 16 bases between. This CDR3 has 15 residues. The CDR3 coding sequence is TGCAGTGCTGGAGGAACCCAGACACTGAACACTGAAGCTTTCTTT. Its protein product is CSAGGTQTLNTEAFF.

This clonotype was counted only a few times. The CDR3 DNA is TGTGCCAGCAGCCTGACTAGCGGTATTAACAATGAGCAGTTCTTC. Translating gives CASSLTSGINNEQFF. This sequence joins TRBV7-8 and TRBJ2-1; the match to TRBD2 covers 9 bases. The CDR3 consists of 15 residues. The germline V gene has CDR1 SGHVS and CDR2 FQNEAQ. V lost 5 bases, J lost 5 bases, and 7 bases stayed unmatched.

The rearrangement uses TRBV5-1 and TRBJ2-7; D not resolved. The CDR3 totals 14 residues. V lost 3 bases, J lost 5 bases, and 15 bases lay in between. Germline CDR1 and CDR2: SGHRS and YFSETQ. The CDR3 region is CASSWADDPDEQYF. The CDR3 bases are TGCGCCAGCAGCTGGGCCGACGATCCGGACGAGCAGTACTTC.

The chain recombines TRBV5-6 with TRBJ1-1; D might be TRBD1 (5 bases). V gave up 4 bases and J gave up 5 bases, with 9 bases separating them. In germline, CDR1 is SGHDT, CDR2 YYEEEE. The CDR3 consists of 12 residues. CDR3 amino acids: CASSDDRTEAFF. DNA of the CDR3: TGTGCCAGCAGCGACGACAGAACTGAAGCTTTCTTT.

This clonotype was seen once. The chain recombines TRBV18 with TRBJ2-1; 7 nucleotides match TRBD2. The end of the DNA is better explained by TRBJ2-7, so the J call may be wrong. The germline V gene has CDR1 KGHSH and CDR2 LQKENI. The CDR3 totals 17 residues. As DNA, the CDR3 is TGTGCCAGCTCACCGCAGATTAAGAGCGGGGATTACAATGAGCAGTACTTC. Translated, it gives CASSPQIKSGDYNEQYF.

This clonotype was counted between two and nine times. The chain recombines TRBV7-2 with TRBJ2-7; D ambiguous. V lost 4 bases to trimming and J lost 0 bases, with 10 bases between them. Germline V CDR1 and CDR2: SGHTA, FQGNSA. This CDR3 spans 14 amino acids. The DNA for the CDR3 is TGTGCCAGCAGCTCTCAGCTGACCTCCTACGAGCAGTACTTC. Protein: CASSSQLTSYEQYF.

This clonotype turned up a few times. In nucleotides, the CDR3 is TGCAGCGTTGAAGATAGTGGGACTAGCGGGACCTCCTACGAGCAGTACTTC. This codes for CSVEDSGTSGTSYEQYF. The J gene is TRBJ2-7, the V gene TRBV29-1; 13 nucleotides agree with TRBD2. From germline, CDR1 is SQVTM and CDR2 ANQGSEA. The CDR3 is 17 amino acids. V was clipped by 0 bases and J by 0 bases; unmatched bases: 5.